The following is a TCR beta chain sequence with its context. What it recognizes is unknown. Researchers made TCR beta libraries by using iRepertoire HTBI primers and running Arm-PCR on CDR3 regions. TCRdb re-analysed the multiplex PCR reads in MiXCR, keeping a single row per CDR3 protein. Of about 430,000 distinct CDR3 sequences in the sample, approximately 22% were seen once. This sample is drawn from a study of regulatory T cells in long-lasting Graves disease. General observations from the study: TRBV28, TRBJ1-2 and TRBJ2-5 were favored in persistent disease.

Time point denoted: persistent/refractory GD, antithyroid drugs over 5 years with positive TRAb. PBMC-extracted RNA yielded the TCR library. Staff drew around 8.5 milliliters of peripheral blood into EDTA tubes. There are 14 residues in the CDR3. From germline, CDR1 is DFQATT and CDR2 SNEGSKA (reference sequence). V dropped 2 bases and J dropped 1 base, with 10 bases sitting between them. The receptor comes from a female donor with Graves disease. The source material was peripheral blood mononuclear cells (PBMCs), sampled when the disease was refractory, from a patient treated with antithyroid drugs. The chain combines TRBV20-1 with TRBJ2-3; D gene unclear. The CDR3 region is CSARIVAGTDTQYF. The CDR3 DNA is TGCAGTGCTAGAATCGTGGCTGGCACAGATACGCAGTATTTT.